This is a list of T cell receptor beta chains from one sample in a study of blood T cells in healthy people across ages. TCRdb redid the calling of the 5' RACE reads with MiXCR, one entry per CDR3 protein. Of 900,000 to 950,000 distinct CDR3 sequences in the sample, under 35% were seen once. These same records also appear under a second study, on T cells of mothers and their children.

Input material: blood. The receptors here all came from a woman in her forties in good health. CDR3s include the opening cysteine and the closing phenylalanine or tryptophan. D genes are given only for firm matches. Where a row states a size, it is once, few, many or the class of an expanded clone; other rows omit it.

size	V	length	J	D	DNA	CDR3
many	TRBV4-1	15	TRBJ2-7	NA	TGCGCCAGCAGCCAAGGGGGAGCGTTAGACTACGAGCAGTACTTC	CASSQGGALDYEQYF
many	TRBV29-1	14	TRBJ2-2	NA	TGCAGCGTTGAGGAGACTCTTCCTCCCGGGGAGCTGTTTTTT	CSVEETLPPGELFF
many	TRBV5-1	14	TRBJ2-5	TRBD1	TGCGCCAGCAGCACCGGGACAGGGCCAGAGACCCAGTACTTC	CASSTGTGPETQYF
NA	TRBV27	15	TRBJ2-1	TRBD2	TGTGCCAGCAGCTTCGGACTAGCGGGGGGGACCAAGCAGTTCTTC	CASSFGLAGGTKQFF
few	TRBV5-6	12	TRBJ2-1	NA	TGTGCCAGCAGGGCTGCCCACAATGAGCAGTTCTTC	CASRAAHNEQFF
NA	TRBV7-2	15	TRBJ2-7	TRBD1	TGTGCCAGCAGCAGGGACAGGACCTCCTACAATGAGCAGTACTTC	CASSRDRTSYNEQYF
NA	TRBV27	16	TRBJ2-3	TRBD2	TGTGCCAGCAGTTTTTTGACTAGCGGGGGGGCAGATACGCAGTATTTT	CASSFLTSGGADTQYF
NA	TRBV6-1	15	TRBJ1-5	NA	TGTGCCAGCAGCGGGGGAGGAGGGGGAAGTCAGCCCCAGCATTTT	CASSGGGGGSQPQHF
NA	TRBV2	14	TRBJ1-1	TRBD1	TGCGGCTCTGGACTGACAGGGGCGAGCACTGAAGCTTTCTTT	CGSGLTGASTEAFF
few	TRBV5-1	13	TRBJ1-1	NA	TGCGCCAGCAGCTTGCCTTATAACACTGAAGCTTTCTTT	CASSLPYNTEAFF
few	TRBV11-1	14	TRBJ2-3	NA	TGTGCCAGCAGCCTACTCCGCGGGGCGGATACGCAGTATTTT	CASSLLRGADTQYF
NA	TRBV28	14	TRBJ1-2	NA	TGTGCCAGCAGTCAACGGGACGGAGTTTATGGCTACACCTTC	CASSQRDGVYGYTF
NA	TRBV7-9	15	TRBJ2-1	NA	TGTGCCAGCAGCTCCAACCGGGACAGCGGGAATGAGCAGTTCTTC	CASSSNRDSGNEQFF
NA	TRBV28	15	TRBJ1-5	NA	TGTGCCAGCAGTTCAGTCCAGGGTGGTAATCAGCCCCAGCATTTT	CASSSVQGGNQPQHF
NA	TRBV18	14	TRBJ2-7	TRBD2	TGTGCCAGCCCACCACCGGGACTAAGGGAGACCCGGTACTTC	CASPPPGLRETRYF
few	TRBV27	15	TRBJ2-7	TRBD1	TGTGCCAGCAGTTTAAATCGGGACAGGGCGCACGAGCAGTACTTC	CASSLNRDRAHEQYF
NA	TRBV12-3/TRBV12-4	15	TRBJ2-1	NA	TGTGCCAGCAGTTCGGGAGACACCTCGGACAATGAGCAGTTCTTC	CASSSGDTSDNEQFF
few	TRBV7-2	13	TRBJ2-5	NA	TGTGCCAGCAAAGCGGCGCCGCGGGAGACCCAGTACTTC	CASKAAPRETQYF
NA	TRBV9	13	TRBJ1-1	NA	TGTGCCAGCAGCGTAGTTTTAGAGACTGAAGCTTTCTTT	CASSVVLETEAFF
NA	TRBV7-9	15	TRBJ1-4	NA	TGTGCCAGCAGCTTAGCGCCGGGCGGTAATGAAAAACTGTTTTTT	CASSLAPGGNEKLFF
few	TRBV6-2/TRBV6-3	15	TRBJ2-1	NA	TGTGCCAGCACCCAATCCGGGAGCTCCTACAATGAGCAGTTCTTC	CASTQSGSSYNEQFF
few	TRBV7-2	17	TRBJ2-2	TRBD2	TGTGCCAGCAGCTTAGCCGGACTAGCGGGGGGAACCGGGGAGCTGTTTTTT	CASSLAGLAGGTGELFF
few	TRBV9	16	TRBJ1-5	NA	TGTGCCAGCAGCGTGGGGGGCGGGGAAAACAATCAGCCCCAGCATTTT	CASSVGGGENNQPQHF
many	TRBV11-2	12	TRBJ2-1	NA	TGTGCCAGCAGCTTACACGGAAATGAGCAGTTCTTC	CASSLHGNEQFF
NA	TRBV5-1	12	TRBJ2-5	NA	TGCGCCAGCAGCTCCCACCGGGAGACCCAGTACTTC	CASSSHRETQYF
NA	TRBV9	15	TRBJ2-5	NA	TGTGCCAGCAGCGTAGATCGGGGTTATACTGAGACCCAGTACTTC	CASSVDRGYTETQYF
few	TRBV28	16	TRBJ2-4	TRBD1	TGTGCCAGCAGTTTCATAGGGGGCGGTAACAAAAACATTCAGTACTTC	CASSFIGGGNKNIQYF
NA	TRBV7-3	17	TRBJ2-2	NA	TGTGCCAGCAGCCGCCAGGGGCAGAACTTGAACACCGGGGAGCTGTTTTTT	CASSRQGQNLNTGELFF
many	TRBV25-1	15	TRBJ2-1	TRBD1	TGTGCCAGCAGTGGGACAGGGGGGTCCTACAATGAGCAGTTCTTC	CASSGTGGSYNEQFF
NA	TRBV9	14	TRBJ2-3	NA	TGTGCCAGCAGCGCGGTGACATCCACAGATACGCAGTATTTT	CASSAVTSTDTQYF
NA	TRBV6-2/TRBV6-3	14	TRBJ2-1	NA	TGTGCCAGCAGTTACCTAGGACGGGGAGGTGAGCAGTTCTTC	CASSYLGRGGEQFF
many	TRBV6-4	15	TRBJ1-2	TRBD1	TGTGCCAGCAGTGACATAGCAGGGGGCCCCTTTGGCTACACCTTC	CASSDIAGGPFGYTF
few	TRBV20-1	15	TRBJ1-5	NA	TGCAGTGCTAGAGATCCTCAGGGCGGCAATCAGCCCCAGCATTTT	CSARDPQGGNQPQHF
NA	TRBV28	13	TRBJ2-1	TRBD2	TGTGCCAGCAGCAGAAGCGGGGGGAGGGAGCAGTTCTTC	CASSRSGGREQFF
many	TRBV7-2	17	TRBJ2-6	NA	TGTGCCAGCAGCTTAGCGAGCGGGCTTACTGGGGCCAACGTCCTGACTTTC	CASSLASGLTGANVLTF
NA	TRBV12-3/TRBV12-4	15	TRBJ2-7	NA	TGTGCCAGCAGTTTAAACCAGGGAGGCTCCTACGAGCAGTACTTC	CASSLNQGGSYEQYF
many	TRBV7-2	15	TRBJ2-4	NA	TGTGCCAGCAGCCCCGAGCTACTAGCCAAAAACATTCAGTACTTC	CASSPELLAKNIQYF
NA	TRBV7-9	14	TRBJ1-1	NA	TGTGCCAGCAGCCTGCCTAAGGGAAACACTGAAGCTTTCTTT	CASSLPKGNTEAFF
many	TRBV27	17	TRBJ2-5	TRBD1	TGTGCCAGCGGACCCAGGACAGGGGGCCGGTTTCAAGAGACCCAGTACTTC	CASGPRTGGRFQETQYF
many	TRBV18	14	TRBJ2-5	NA	TGTGCCAGCTCCAACCAATGGGGAGGAGAGACCCAGTACTTC	CASSNQWGGETQYF
many	TRBV7-2	16	TRBJ1-4	TRBD1	TGTGCCAGCAGCCAGACCGGACAGGCAACTAATGAAAAACTGTTTTTT	CASSQTGQATNEKLFF
NA	TRBV5-6	14	TRBJ2-7	NA	TGTGCCAGCAGGAGAGGGGCCGGTAAACGCGAGCAGTACTTC	CASRRGAGKREQYF
many	TRBV6-1	16	TRBJ1-4	NA	TGTGCCAGCAGTGAGCTCGCAGGGACCGTCAATGAAAAACTGTTTTTT	CASSELAGTVNEKLFF
many	TRBV20-1	14	TRBJ2-6	NA	TGCAGTGCTAGTAGTCCTTCTGGGGCCAACGTCCTGACTTTC	CSASSPSGANVLTF
many	TRBV7-9	12	TRBJ2-7	NA	TGTGCCAGCAGCTTACTGGGCTCGAGGCAGTACTTC	CASSLLGSRQYF
many	TRBV20-1	12	TRBJ2-5	NA	TGCAGTGCTGACAGGCCGATCGAGACCCAGTACTTC	CSADRPIETQYF